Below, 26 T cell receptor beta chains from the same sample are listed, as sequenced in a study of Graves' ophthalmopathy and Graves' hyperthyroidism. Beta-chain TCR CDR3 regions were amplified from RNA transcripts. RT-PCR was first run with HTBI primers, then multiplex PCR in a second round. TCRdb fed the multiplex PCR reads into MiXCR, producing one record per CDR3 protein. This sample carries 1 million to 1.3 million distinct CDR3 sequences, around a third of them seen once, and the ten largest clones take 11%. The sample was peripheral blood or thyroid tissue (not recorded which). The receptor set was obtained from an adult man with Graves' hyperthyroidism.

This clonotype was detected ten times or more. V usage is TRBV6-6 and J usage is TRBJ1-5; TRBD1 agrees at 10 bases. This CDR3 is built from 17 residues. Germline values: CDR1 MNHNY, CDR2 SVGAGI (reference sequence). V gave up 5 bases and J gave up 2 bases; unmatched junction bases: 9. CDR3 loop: CASSGDRGGDGNQPQHF. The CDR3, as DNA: TGTGCCAGCAGTGGGGACAGGGGTGGTGATGGCAATCAGCCCCAGCATTTT.

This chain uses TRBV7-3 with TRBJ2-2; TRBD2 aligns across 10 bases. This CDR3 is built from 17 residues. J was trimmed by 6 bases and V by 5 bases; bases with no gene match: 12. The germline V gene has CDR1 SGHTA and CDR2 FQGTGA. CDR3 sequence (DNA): TGTGCCAGCAGCCCCCGGGGGGGTCTAGCGGGAGCCGGGGAGCTGTTTTTT. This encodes CASSPRGGLAGAGELFF. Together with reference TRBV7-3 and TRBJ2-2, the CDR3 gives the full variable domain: GAGVSQTPSNKVTEKGKYVELRCDPISGHTALYWYRQSLGQGPEFLIYFQGTGAADDSGLPNDRFFAVRPEGSVSTLKIQRTERGDSAVYLCASSPRGGLAGAGELFFGEGSRLTVL.

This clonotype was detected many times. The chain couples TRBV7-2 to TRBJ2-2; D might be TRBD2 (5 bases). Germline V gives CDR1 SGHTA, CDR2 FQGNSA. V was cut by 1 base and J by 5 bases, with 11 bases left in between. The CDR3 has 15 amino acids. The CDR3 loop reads CASSLVTGMTGELFF. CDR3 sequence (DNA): TGTGCCAGCAGCTTAGTTACGGGAATGACCGGGGAGCTGTTTTTT.

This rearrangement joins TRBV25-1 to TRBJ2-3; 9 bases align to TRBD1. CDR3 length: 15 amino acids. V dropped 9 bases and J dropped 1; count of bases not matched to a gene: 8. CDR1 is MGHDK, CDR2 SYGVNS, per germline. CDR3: CASGIRDRGTDTQYF. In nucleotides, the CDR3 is TGTGCCAGTGGAATCCGGGACAGGGGCACAGATACGCAGTATTTT.

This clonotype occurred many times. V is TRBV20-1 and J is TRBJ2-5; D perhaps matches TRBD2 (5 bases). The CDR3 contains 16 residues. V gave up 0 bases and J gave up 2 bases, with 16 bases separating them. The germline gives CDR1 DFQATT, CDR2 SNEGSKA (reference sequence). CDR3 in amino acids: CSARESGEGGQETQYF. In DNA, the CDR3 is TGCAGTGCTAGAGAGTCAGGAGAGGGCGGGCAAGAGACCCAGTACTTC.

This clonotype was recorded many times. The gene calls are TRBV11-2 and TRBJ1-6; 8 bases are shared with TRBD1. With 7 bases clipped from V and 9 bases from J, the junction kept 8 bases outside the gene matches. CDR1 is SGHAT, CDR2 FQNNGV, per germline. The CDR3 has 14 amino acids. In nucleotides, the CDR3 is TGTGCCAGCACTCCGGGACAGGCATTTTCACCCCTCCACTTT. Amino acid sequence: CASTPGQAFSPLHF.

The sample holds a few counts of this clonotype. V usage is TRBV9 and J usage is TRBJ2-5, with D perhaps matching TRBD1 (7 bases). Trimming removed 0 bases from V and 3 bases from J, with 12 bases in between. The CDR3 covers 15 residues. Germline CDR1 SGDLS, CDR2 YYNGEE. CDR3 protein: CASSVDRGGKETQYF. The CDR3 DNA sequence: TGTGCCAGCAGCGTAGACAGGGGAGGAAAAGAGACCCAGTACTTC.

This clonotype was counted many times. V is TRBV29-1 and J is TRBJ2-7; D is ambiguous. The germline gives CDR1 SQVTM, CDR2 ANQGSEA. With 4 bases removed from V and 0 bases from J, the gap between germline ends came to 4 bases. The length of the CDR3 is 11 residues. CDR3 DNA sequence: TGCAGCGTTGTTAGCTCCTACGAGCAGTACTTC. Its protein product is CSVVSSYEQYF.

The CDR3 coding sequence is TGTGCCAGCACCTTTGAGGGTGGGTGGGAGCCCCAGCATTTT. Translation: CASTFEGGWEPQHF. V is TRBV7-2 and J is TRBJ1-5; unclear D gene. CDR1 is SGHTA, CDR2 FQGNSA, per germline. The V end lost 7 bases, the J end lost 8 bases, and 18 bases lay between the germline ends. CDR3 length equals 14 residues. Complete variable domain (other parts from reference TRBV7-2 and TRBJ1-5): GAGVSQSPSNKVTEKGKDVELRCDPISGHTALYWYRQSLGQGLEFLIYFQGNSAPDKSGLPSDRFSAERTGGSVSTLTIQRTQQEDSAVYLCASTFEGGWEPQHFGDGTRLSIL.

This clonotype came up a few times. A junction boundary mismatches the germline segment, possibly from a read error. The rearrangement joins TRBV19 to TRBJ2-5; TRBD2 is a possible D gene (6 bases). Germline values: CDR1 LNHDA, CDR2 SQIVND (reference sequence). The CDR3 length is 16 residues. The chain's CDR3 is CTSSVEGRLLGGTQYF. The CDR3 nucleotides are TGTACCAGTAGTGTGGAGGGACGGCTACTCGGGGGGACCCAGTACTTC.

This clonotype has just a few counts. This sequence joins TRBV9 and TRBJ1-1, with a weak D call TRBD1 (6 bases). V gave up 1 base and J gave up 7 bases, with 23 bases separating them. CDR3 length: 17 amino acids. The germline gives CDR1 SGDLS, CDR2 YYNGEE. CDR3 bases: TGTGCCAGCAGCGTAACCCTCATGGGGGGGCGCGTGGATGAAGCTTTCTTT. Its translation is CASSVTLMGGRVDEAFF.

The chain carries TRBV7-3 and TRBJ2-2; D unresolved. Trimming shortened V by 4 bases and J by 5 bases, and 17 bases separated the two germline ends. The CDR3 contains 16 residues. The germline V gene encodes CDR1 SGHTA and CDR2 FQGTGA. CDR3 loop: CASSSTNPRRTGELFF. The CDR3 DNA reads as TGTGCCAGCAGCTCCACGAACCCGCGCCGGACCGGGGAGCTGTTTTTT.

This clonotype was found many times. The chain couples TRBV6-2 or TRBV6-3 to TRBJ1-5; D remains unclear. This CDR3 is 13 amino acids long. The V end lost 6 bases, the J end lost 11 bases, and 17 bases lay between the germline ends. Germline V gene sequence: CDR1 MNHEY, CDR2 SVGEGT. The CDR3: CASSPARSNTQHF. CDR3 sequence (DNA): TGTGCCAGCAGCCCCGCACGGTCCAACACCCAGCATTTT.

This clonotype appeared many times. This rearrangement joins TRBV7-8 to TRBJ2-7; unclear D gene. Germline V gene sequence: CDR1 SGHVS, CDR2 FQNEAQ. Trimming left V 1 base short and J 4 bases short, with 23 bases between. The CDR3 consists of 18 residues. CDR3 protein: CASSLDLLAVTQLYEQYF. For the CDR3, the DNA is TGTGCCAGCAGCTTAGATTTACTGGCGGTTACCCAACTATACGAGCAGTACTTC. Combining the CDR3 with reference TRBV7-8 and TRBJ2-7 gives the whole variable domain GAGVSQSPRYKVAKRGQDVALRCDPISGHVSLFWYQQALGQGPEFLTYFQNEAQLDKSGLPSDRFFAERPEGSVSTLKIQRTQQEDSAVYLCASSLDLLAVTQLYEQYFGPGTRLTVT.

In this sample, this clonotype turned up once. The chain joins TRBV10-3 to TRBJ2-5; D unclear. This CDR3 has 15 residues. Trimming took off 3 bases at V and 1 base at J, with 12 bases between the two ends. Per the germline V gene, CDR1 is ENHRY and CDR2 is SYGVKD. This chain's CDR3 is CAISEMVRAQETQYF. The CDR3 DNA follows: TGTGCCATCAGTGAAATGGTCCGGGCCCAAGAGACCCAGTACTTC.

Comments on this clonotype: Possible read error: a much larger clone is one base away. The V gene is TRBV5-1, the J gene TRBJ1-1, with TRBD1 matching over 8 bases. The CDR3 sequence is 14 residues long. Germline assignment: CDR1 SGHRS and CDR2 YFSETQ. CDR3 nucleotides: TGCGCCAGCAGCGAGACAGGGGCGGGCACTGTAGCTTTCTTT. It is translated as CASSETGAGTVAFF. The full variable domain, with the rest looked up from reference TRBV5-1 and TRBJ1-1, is KAGVTQTPRYLIKTRGQQVTLSCSPISGHRSVSWYQQTPGQGLQFLFEYFSETQRNKGNFPGRFSGRQFSNSRSEMNVSTLELGDSALYLCASSETGAGTVAFFGQGTRLTVV.

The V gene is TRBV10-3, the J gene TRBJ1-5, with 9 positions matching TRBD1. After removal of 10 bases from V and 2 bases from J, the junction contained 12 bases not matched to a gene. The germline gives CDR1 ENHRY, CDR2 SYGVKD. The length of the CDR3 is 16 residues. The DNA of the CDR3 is TGTGCCAGCGCGCTGACAGGGGGTGGGGGCAATCAGCCCCAGCATTTT. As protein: CASALTGGGGNQPQHF.

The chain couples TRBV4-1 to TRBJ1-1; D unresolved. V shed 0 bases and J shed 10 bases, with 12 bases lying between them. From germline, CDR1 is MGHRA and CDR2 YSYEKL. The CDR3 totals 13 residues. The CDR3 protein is CASSQEARLGAFF. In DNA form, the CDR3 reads TGCGCCAGCAGCCAAGAAGCCCGCTTGGGAGCTTTCTTT.

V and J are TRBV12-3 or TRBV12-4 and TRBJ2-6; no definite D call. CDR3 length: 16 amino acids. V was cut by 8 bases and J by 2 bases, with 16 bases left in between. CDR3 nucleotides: TGTGCCAGCTCACCACCGGGTGGGACTGGGGCCAACGTCCTGACTTTC. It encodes CASSPPGGTGANVLTF.

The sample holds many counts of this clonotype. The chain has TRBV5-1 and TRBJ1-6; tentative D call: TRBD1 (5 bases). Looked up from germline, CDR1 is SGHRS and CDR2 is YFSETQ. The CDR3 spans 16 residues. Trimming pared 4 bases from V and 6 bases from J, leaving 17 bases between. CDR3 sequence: CASSTGRGQSNSPLHF. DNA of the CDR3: TGCGCCAGCAGCACAGGACGCGGACAAAGTAATTCACCCCTCCACTTT.

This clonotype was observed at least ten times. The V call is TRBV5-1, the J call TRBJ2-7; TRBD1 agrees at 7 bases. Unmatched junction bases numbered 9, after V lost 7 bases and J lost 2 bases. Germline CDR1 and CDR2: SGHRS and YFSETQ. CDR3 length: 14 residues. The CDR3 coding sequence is TGCGCCAGCCGCGAACAGGGGTCCACCTACGAGCAGTACTTC. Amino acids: CASREQGSTYEQYF.

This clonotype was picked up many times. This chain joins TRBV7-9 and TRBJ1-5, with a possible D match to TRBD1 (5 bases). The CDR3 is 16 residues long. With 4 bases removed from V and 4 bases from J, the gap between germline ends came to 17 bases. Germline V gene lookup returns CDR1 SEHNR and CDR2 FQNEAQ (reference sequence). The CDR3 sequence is CASSSTGTASNQPQHF. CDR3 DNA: TGTGCCAGCAGCTCGACCGGGACTGCCTCAAATCAGCCCCAGCATTTT. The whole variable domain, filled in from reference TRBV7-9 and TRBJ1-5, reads DTGVSQNPRHKITKRGQNVTFRCDPISEHNRLYWYRQTLGQGPEFLTYFQNEAQLEKSRLLSDRFSAERPKGSFSTLEIQRTEQGDSAMYLCASSSTGTASNQPQHFGDGTRLSIL.

CDR3 DNA: TGCAGTGCTAGACCGGACAACTATGGCTACACCTTC. Its protein product is CSARPDNYGYTF. The chain is built from TRBV20-1 and TRBJ1-2; D not resolved. The CDR3 runs 12 residues. Germline loops: CDR1 DFQATT, CDR2 SNEGSKA (reference sequence). Trimming took 2 bases from V and 2 from J, leaving 6 bases between them.

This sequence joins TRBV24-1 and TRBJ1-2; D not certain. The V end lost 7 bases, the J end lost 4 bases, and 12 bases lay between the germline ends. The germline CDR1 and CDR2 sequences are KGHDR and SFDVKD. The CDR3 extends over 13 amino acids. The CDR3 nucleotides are TGTGCCACCAGGCCCAGAGGATCCTATGGCTACACCTTC. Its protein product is CATRPRGSYGYTF.

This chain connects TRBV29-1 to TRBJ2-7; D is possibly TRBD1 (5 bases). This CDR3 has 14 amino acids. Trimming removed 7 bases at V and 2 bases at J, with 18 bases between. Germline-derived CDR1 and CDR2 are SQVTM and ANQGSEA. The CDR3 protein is CSAATGPGAYEQYF. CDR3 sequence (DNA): TGCAGCGCCGCTACAGGACCCGGAGCCTACGAGCAGTACTTC.

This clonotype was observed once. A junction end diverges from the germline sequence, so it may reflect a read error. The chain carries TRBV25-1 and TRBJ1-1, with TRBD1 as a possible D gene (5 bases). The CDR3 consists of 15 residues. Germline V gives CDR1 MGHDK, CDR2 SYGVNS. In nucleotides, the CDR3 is TGTGCCTGCAGTGCGCCCGCGGGCGGGACGACTGAAGCTTTCTTT. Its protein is CACSAPAGGTTEAFF.